The clone carrying this TCR beta chain was found a few times. Antigen specificity is unknown. V was clipped by 4 bases and J by 4 bases, with 11 bases between them. The CDR3 has 14 amino acids. Germline values: CDR1 SGHAT, CDR2 FQNNGV. Sorted populations all had greater than 98% purity. Of the isolated RNA, all was reverse transcribed, and so the sequenced material was expressed TCRB transcripts. The average output of naive, central memory and regulatory T cell samples was a few million reads. Sequencing used immunoSEQ multiplex PCR; TCRdb keeps in-frame clones, though not all of them. The table lists 600,000 or so clones, over 10% of them singletons, with around 0.12% in the top ten. This sample was included in a study of beta chain features in type 1 diabetes. Whole-study results and caveats: Shortening of TCRB CDR3s, moderate but significant, appeared in all four CD4+ subsets of Type 1 diabetes patients. Compared to healthy donors, patients appeared to have naive, central memory and Treg TCRB repertoires that were more alike.

This chain uses TRBV11-2 with TRBJ1-5, with D possibly matching TRBD1 (5 bases). Sequencing was carried out using naive CD4+ T cells from blood. The origin of this receptor is a man aged 30-40 years with type 1 diabetes. The CDR3 loop is CASSSGRKNQPQHF. CDR3 bases: TGTGCCAGCAGCTCGGGACGTAAGAATCAGCCCCAGCATTTT.